This TCR beta chain was obtained from a study of early T cells in non-severe SARS-CoV-2 infection. The wider study: Bulk RNA taken from unsorted whole blood was sequenced, leaving chains unpaired. Study outcomes and limitations: Private and CD4 specificities were missed by VDJdb matching, which favored anti-spike CD8 responses.

This clonotype was recorded at least ten times. Its cognate antigen is unknown. The CDR3 loop spans 16 amino acids. The ends lost 1 base at V and 1 base at J; junction bases unmatched: 3. In germline, CDR1 is MGHRA, CDR2 YSYEKL. Unique molecular identifiers (one per individual cDNA molecule) were attached. In TCRdb, the 5' RACE reads were re-called with MiXCR into one record per CDR3 protein. The profile covers roughly 34,000 distinct CDR3 sequences, with approximately 4.6% appearing a single time and about 7.9% taken by the ten largest. Sequenced sample: whole blood. The J gene is TRBJ2-4, the V gene TRBV4-1, with 8 bases fitting TRBD2. This TCR was recovered from an adult who was a healthcare worker with PCR-confirmed SARS-CoV-2 infection or an uninfected control (not recorded which). The CDR3: CASSQVGGGAKNIQYF. The CDR3 nucleotides read TGCGCCAGCAGCCAAGTGGGCGGGGGGGCCAAAAACATTCAGTACTTC.